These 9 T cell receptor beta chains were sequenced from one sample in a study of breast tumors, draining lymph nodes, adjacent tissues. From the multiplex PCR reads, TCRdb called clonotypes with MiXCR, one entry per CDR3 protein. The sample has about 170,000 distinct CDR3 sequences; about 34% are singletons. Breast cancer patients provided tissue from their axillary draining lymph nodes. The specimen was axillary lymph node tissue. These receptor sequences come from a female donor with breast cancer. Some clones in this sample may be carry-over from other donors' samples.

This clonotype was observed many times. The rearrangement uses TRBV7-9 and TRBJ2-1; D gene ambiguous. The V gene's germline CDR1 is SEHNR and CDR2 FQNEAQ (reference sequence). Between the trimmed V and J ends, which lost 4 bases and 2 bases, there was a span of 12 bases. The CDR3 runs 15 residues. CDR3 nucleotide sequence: TGTGCCAGCAGCTCCCCGAGCAGGCCCTACAATGAGCAGTTCTTC. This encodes CASSSPSRPYNEQFF.

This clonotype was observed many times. In DNA form, the CDR3 reads TGTGCCAGCAGTTACTCCTTGGCTATGAACTATGGCTACACCTTC. Translated: CASSYSLAMNYGYTF. The chain joins TRBV6-5 to TRBJ1-2; D is unresolved. Trimming took off 0 bases at V and 2 bases at J, with 10 bases between the two ends. The length of the CDR3 is 15 residues. The V gene's germline CDR1 is MNHEY and CDR2 SVGAGI.

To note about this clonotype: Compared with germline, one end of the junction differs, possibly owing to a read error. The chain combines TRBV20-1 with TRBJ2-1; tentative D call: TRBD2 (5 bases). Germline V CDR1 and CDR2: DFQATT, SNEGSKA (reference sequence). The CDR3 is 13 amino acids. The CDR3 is CSAPPEGWGERSF. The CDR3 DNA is TGCAGTGCCCCCCCGGAAGGCTGGGGTGAGCGGTCCTTC.

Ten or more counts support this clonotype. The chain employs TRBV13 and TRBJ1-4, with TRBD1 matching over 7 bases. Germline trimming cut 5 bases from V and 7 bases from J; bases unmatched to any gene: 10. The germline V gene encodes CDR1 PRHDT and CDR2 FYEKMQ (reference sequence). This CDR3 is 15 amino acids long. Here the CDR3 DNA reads TGTGCCAGCAGCATACGACAGGGATGGGGTGAAAAACTGTTTTTT. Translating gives CASSIRQGWGEKLFF. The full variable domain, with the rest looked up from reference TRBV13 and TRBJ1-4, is AAGVIQSPRHLIKEKRETATLKCYPIPRHDTVYWYQQGPGQDPQFLISFYEKMQSDKGSIPDRFSAQQFSDYHSELNMSSLELGDSALYFCASSIRQGWGEKLFFGSGTQLSVL.

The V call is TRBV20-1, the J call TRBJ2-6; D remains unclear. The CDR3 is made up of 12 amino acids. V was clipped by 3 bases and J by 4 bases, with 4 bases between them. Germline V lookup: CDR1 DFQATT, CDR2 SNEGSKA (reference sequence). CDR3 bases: TGCAGTGCTAGGTCAGGGGCCAACGTCCTGACTTTC. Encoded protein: CSARSGANVLTF.

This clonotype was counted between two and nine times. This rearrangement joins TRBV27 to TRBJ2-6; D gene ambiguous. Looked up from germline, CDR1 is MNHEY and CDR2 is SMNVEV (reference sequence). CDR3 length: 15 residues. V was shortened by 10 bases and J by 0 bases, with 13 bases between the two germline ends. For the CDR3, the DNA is TGTGCCACCTCGGTCGGAAGCTCTGGGGCCAACGTCCTGACTTTC. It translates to CATSVGSSGANVLTF.

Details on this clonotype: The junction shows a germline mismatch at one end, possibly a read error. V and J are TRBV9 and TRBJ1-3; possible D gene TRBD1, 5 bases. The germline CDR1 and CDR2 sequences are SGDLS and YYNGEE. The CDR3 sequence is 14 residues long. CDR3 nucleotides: TGTGCCAGCAGCGTAGCAGGGTCTGGAAACACCGTATATTTC. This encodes CASSVAGSGNTVYF.

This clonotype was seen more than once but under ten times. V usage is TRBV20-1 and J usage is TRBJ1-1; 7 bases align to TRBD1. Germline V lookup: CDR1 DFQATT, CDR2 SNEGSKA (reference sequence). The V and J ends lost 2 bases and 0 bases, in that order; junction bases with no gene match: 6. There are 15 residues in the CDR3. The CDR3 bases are TGCAGTGCTAGAAGGACAGGACTACTGAACACTGAAGCTTTCTTT. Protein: CSARRTGLLNTEAFF.

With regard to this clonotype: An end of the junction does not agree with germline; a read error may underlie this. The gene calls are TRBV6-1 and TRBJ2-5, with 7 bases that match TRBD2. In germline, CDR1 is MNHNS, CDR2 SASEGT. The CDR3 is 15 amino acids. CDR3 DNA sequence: TGTGCCAGCAGCCCGGGGACTACCATATGGGAGACCCGGTACTTC. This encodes CASSPGTTIWETRYF.